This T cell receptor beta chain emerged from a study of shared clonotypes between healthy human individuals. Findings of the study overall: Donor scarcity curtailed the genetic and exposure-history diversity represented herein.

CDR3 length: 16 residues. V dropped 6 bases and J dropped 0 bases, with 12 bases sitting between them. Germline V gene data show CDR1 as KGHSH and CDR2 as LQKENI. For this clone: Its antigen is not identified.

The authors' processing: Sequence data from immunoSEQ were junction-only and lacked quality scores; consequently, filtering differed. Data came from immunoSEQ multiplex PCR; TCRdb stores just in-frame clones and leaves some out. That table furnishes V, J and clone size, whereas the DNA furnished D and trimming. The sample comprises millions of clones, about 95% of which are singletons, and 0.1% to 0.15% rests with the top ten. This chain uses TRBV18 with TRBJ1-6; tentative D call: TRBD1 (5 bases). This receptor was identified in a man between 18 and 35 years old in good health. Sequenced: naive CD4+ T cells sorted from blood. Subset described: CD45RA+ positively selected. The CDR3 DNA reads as TGTGCCAGCTCGTTACAGGTCCTCTCCTATAATTCACCCCTCCACTTT. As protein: CASSLQVLSYNSPLHF. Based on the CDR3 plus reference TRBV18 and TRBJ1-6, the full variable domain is NAGVMQNPRHLVRRRGQEARLRCSPMKGHSHVYWYRQLPEEGLKFMVYLQKENIIDESGMPKERFSAEFPKEGPSILRIQQVVRGDSAAYFCASSLQVLSYNSPLHFGNGTRLTVT.